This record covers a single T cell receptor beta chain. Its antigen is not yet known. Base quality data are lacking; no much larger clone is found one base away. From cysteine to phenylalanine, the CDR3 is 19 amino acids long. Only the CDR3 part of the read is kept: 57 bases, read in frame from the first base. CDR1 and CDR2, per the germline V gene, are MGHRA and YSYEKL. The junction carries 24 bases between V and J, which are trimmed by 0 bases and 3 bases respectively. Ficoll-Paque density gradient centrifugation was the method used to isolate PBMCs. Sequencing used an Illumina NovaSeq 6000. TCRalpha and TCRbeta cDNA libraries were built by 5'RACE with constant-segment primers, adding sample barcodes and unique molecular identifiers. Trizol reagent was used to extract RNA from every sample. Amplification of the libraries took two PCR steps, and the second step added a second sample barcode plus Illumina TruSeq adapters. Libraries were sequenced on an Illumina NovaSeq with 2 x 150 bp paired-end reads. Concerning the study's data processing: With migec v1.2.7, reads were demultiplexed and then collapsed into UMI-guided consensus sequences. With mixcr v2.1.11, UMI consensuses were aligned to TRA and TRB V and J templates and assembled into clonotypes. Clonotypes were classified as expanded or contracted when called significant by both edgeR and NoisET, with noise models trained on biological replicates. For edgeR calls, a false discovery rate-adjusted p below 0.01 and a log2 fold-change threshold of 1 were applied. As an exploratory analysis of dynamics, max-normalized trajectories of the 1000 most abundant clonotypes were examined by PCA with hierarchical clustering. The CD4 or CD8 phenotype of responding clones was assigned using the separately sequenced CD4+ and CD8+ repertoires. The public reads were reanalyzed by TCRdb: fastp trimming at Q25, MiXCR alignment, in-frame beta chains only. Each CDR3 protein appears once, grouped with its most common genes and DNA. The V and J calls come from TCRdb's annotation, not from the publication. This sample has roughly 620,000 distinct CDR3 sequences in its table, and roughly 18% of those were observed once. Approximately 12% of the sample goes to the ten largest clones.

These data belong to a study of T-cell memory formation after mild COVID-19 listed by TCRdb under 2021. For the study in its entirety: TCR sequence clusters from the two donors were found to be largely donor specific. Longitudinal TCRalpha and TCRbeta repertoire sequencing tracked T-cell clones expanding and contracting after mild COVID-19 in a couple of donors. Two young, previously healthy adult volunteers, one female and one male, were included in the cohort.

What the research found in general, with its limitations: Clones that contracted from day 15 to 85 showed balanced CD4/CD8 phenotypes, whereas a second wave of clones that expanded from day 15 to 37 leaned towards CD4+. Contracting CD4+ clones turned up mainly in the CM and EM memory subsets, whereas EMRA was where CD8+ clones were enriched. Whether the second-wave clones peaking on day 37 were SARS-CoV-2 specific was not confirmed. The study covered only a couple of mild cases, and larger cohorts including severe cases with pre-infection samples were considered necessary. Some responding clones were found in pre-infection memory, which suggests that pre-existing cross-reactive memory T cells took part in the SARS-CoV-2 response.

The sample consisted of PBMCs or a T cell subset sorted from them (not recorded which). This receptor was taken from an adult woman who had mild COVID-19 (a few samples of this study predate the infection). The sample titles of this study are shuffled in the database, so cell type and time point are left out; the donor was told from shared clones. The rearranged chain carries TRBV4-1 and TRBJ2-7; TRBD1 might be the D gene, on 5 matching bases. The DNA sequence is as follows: TGCGCCAGCAGCCAAGAGGGTGTGGCGACAGTCTTAACCCACTACGAGCAGTACTTC. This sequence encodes CASSQEGVATVLTHYEQYF.